This passage covers 18 T cell receptor beta chains from one sample sequenced in a study of Graves' ophthalmopathy and Graves' hyperthyroidism. Amplified TCR beta CDR3 regions were obtained using RNA transcripts as template. Second-round multiplex PCR came after a first-round RT-PCR that employed HTBI primers. TCRdb analysed the multiplex PCR reads with MiXCR anew, one entry per CDR3 protein. This sample has some 400,000 distinct CDR3 sequences, with around 17% found just once. Specimen: peripheral blood. These receptors all come from a young woman with Graves' ophthalmopathy.

The rearrangement links TRBV6-1 to TRBJ1-2; D is undetermined. V dropped 6 bases and J dropped 9 bases, with 17 bases sitting between them. There are 13 residues in the CDR3. Looked up from germline, CDR1 is MNHNS and CDR2 is SASEGT. The CDR3 protein is CASSTSLTFSYTF. The CDR3 nucleotides are TGTGCCAGCAGCACGAGCCTTACGTTTAGCTACACCTTC.

This chain connects TRBV27 to TRBJ2-7; 12 nucleotides line up with TRBD2. Germline values: CDR1 MNHEY, CDR2 SMNVEV (reference sequence). With 4 bases clipped from V and 0 bases from J, the junction kept 13 bases outside the gene matches. The length of the CDR3 is 19 residues. The CDR3 nucleotides are TGTGCCAGCAGTTGGGAACTAGCGGGAGGACCTTCTAGCTCCTACGAGCAGTACTTC. This translates into CASSWELAGGPSSSYEQYF.

This clonotype was counted ten times or more. This sequence joins TRBV29-1 and TRBJ1-1; no clear D gene. The CDR3 spans 10 residues. CDR1 and CDR2 (germline): SQVTM, ANQGSEA. Deletions cut 7 bases from V and 0 bases from J, with 3 bases between. CDR3 sequence reads: CSGLNTEAFF. The CDR3 DNA sequence: TGCAGCGGCCTGAACACTGAAGCTTTCTTT.

This clonotype appeared many times. The chain couples TRBV30 to TRBJ1-2, with 7 bases fitting TRBD1. CDR3 length: 11 residues. Germline-derived CDR1 and CDR2 are GTSNPN and SVGIG (reference sequence). CDR3 residues: CAHRGSSGYTF. In nucleotides, the CDR3 is TGTGCGCACAGGGGCTCCAGTGGCTACACCTTC.

There are many counts of this clonotype. The CDR3 reads CASSEWRKDTEAFF. CDR3 nucleotides: TGTGCCAGCAGTGAATGGCGTAAGGACACTGAAGCTTTCTTT. The chain has TRBV25-1 and TRBJ1-1; D not resolved. This CDR3 is built from 14 residues. Germline V gene sequence: CDR1 MGHDK, CDR2 SYGVNS. V shed 1 base and J shed 3 bases, with 9 bases lying between them.

This clonotype was counted many times. V and J are TRBV6-5 and TRBJ1-1; no clear D gene. Per germline, CDR1 MNHEY and CDR2 SVGAGI. V lost 2 bases, J lost 1 base, and 14 bases lay in between. This CDR3 has 16 amino acids. CDR3 nucleotide sequence: TGTGCCAGCAGTTACGAAGGGATAGCCCCGAACACTGAAGCTTTCTTT. Protein sequence: CASSYEGIAPNTEAFF.

This clonotype was seen ten or more times. CDR3 protein: CASSFRRSSYNSPLHF. DNA for the CDR3: TGTGCCAGCAGTTTCAGGAGGAGCTCCTATAATTCACCCCTCCACTTT. This chain joins TRBV2 and TRBJ1-6, with D unclear. The CDR3 sequence is 16 residues long. The germline V and J ends were trimmed by 5 bases and 0 bases, with 11 bases remaining between them. CDR1 and CDR2 (germline): SNHLY, FYNNEI.

The chain joins TRBV6-1 to TRBJ1-6; TRBD1 aligns across 11 bases. This CDR3 comprises 15 residues. Germline CDR1 reads MNHNS; CDR2 reads SASEGT. The V gene end was trimmed by 4 bases and the J gene end by 10 bases; junction bases not matched to a gene: 6. The DNA for the CDR3 is TGTGCCAGCAGTGCCGGACAGGGGGCCCCCTCACCCCTCCACTTT. The encoded protein is CASSAGQGAPSPLHF.

This chain links TRBV7-2 with TRBJ2-7; D is perhaps TRBD2 (6 bases). The CDR3 length is 13 residues. V shed 2 bases and J shed 7 bases, with 12 bases lying between them. The germline V gene encodes CDR1 SGHTA and CDR2 FQGNSA. CDR3 protein: CASSLPGLGEQYF. The CDR3 DNA reads as TGTGCCAGCAGCTTACCGGGACTGGGGGAGCAGTACTTC.

Ten or more counts support this clonotype. This sequence joins TRBV27 and TRBJ1-1; perhaps TRBD1 as D (6 bases). Germline values: CDR1 MNHEY, CDR2 SMNVEV (reference sequence). The CDR3 covers 16 residues. The germline V and J ends were trimmed by 6 bases and 3 bases, with 20 bases remaining between them. The CDR3 DNA reads TGTGCCAGCAGAGGGGGACTCGGCCGATATTACACTGAAGCTTTCTTT. The encoded protein is CASRGGLGRYYTEAFF.

In this sample, this clonotype turned up many times. The genes are TRBV14 and TRBJ1-1; possible D gene TRBD1, 5 bases. Trimming cost V 4 bases and J 7 bases, with 28 bases left between them. The CDR3 consists of 18 residues. Germline-derived CDR1 and CDR2 are SGHDN and FVKESK. In DNA, the CDR3 is TGTGCCAGCAGCCCGATTCACAGGACTCAAGGCCCCCGGCGTGAAGCTTTCTTT. Amino acid sequence: CASSPIHRTQGPRREAFF.

There are many counts of this clonotype. One end of the junction is discordant with germline, which a read error may explain. CDR3: CASSSGTGGIRGTEASF. In DNA form, the CDR3 reads TGTGCCAGCAGTTCCGGGACAGGGGGCATACGAGGGACTGAAGCTTCCTTT. The chain is built from TRBV27 and TRBJ1-1, with 12 bases fitting TRBD1. Germline V gene lookup returns CDR1 MNHEY and CDR2 SMNVEV (reference sequence). This CDR3 has 17 amino acids.

This clonotype was recorded many times. The J gene is TRBJ1-1, the V gene TRBV28; TRBD1 agrees at 7 bases. V was pared by 2 bases and J by 7 bases, with 7 bases of the junction left unmatched. Per germline, CDR1 MDHEN and CDR2 SYDVKM. The CDR3 spans 14 residues. The CDR3 DNA follows: TGTGCCAGCAGTTTACGGGACAGCCGAAATGAAGCTTTCTTT. Translating gives CASSLRDSRNEAFF.

This clonotype was counted many times. The rearrangement uses TRBV6-1 and TRBJ2-4, with D possibly TRBD1 on 6 matching bases. Germline V CDR1 and CDR2: MNHNS, SASEGT. This CDR3 contains 17 residues. V lost 5 bases and J 1 base, leaving 18 bases between the germline ends. This chain's CDR3 is CASSNLAGAVAKNIQYF. CDR3 DNA: TGTGCCAGCAGTAATCTGGCAGGGGCGGTTGCCAAAAACATTCAGTACTTC.

CDR3 coding DNA: TGTGCCAGCAGAACCGGGACAGGGCCGGGAGGCTACACCTTC. Translated: CASRTGTGPGGYTF. The V call is TRBV7-9, the J call TRBJ1-2, with 9 bases aligning to TRBD1. In germline, CDR1 is SEHNR, CDR2 FQNEAQ (reference sequence). The CDR3 totals 14 residues. J lost 8 bases, V lost 6 bases, and 10 bases had no gene match. Complete variable domain (other parts from reference TRBV7-9 and TRBJ1-2): DTGVSQNPRHKITKRGQNVTFRCDPISEHNRLYWYRQTLGQGPEFLTYFQNEAQLEKSRLLSDRFSAERPKGSFSTLEIQRTEQGDSAMYLCASRTGTGPGGYTFGSGTRLTVV.

This clonotype showed up just a few times. V gene TRBV6-1 combines with J gene TRBJ2-7; TRBD1 aligns across 8 bases. The germline V gene has CDR1 MNHNS and CDR2 SASEGT. With 1 base clipped from V and 2 bases from J, the junction kept 4 bases outside the gene matches. The CDR3 runs 15 residues. The DNA for the CDR3 is TGTGCCAGCAGTGAAGTCCAGGGGGCCGCCTACGAGCAGTACTTC. Translation gives CASSEVQGAAYEQYF.

The chain couples TRBV6-1 to TRBJ1-6, with TRBD1 as a possible D gene (6 bases). This CDR3 comprises 14 residues. Germline-derived CDR1 and CDR2 are MNHNS and SASEGT. V lost 4 bases, J lost 4 bases, and 8 bases lay in between. This CDR3 is CASSADRYNSPLHF. DNA for the CDR3: TGTGCCAGCAGTGCTGACAGGTATAATTCACCCCTCCACTTT.

This clonotype has ten or more counts. The chain uses TRBV4-2 and TRBJ1-2; 7 bases agree with TRBD1. Unmatched junction bases numbered 6, after V lost 2 bases and J lost 3 bases. Germline loops: CDR1 LGHNA, CDR2 YNFKEQ. This CDR3 contains 15 residues. The CDR3, as DNA: TGTGCCAGCAGCCAATTTCCCGACAGGGACTATGGCTACACCTTC. Translating it yields CASSQFPDRDYGYTF.